This is a list of T cell receptor beta chains from one sample in a study of cytomegalovirus exposure and HLA in healthy donors. The table came from immunoSEQ multiplex PCR; TCRdb's copy has only in-frame clones and leaves some out. The top ten hold approximately 11% of the sample, which has about 120,000 clones, 82% seen once. Sequencing was done on a sample of PBMCs. The receptors derive from a male donor in good health and CMV-seropositive. CDR3s include the opening cysteine and the closing phenylalanine or tryptophan. D genes are given only for firm matches. Expanded clones get a size class; other rows say once, few or many, or leave the size out.

cdr3_length,clone_size,v_call,d_call,cdr3_aa
10,.,TRBV7-3,.,CASGRHIQYF
17,.,TRBV18,.,CASSPPTGTGNYNEQFF
14,.,TRBV7-9,TRBD1,CASSLTGGYEKLFF
13,.,TRBV5-6,.,CASGPTGTYEQYF
11,.,TRBV5-3,.,CARSHTGGYTF
12,once,TRBV19,.,CASSRGLYEQYF
16,.,TRBV5-4,.,CASSPDTSSSYNEQFF
18,.,TRBV19,TRBD2,CASSIGRGAGDRADTQYF
12,few,TRBV30,.,CAWSTGRETQYF
13,.,TRBV7-9,.,CASSSGITDTQYF
9,.,TRBV11-3,.,CASSLDDTF
16,.,TRBV6-4,TRBD2,CASSVRLAGREETQYF
13,.,TRBV29-1,.,CSVRWDFNYGYTF
15,.,TRBV5-6,.,CASSLLPAGPGEQYF
11,.,TRBV7-2,.,CASSQYTEAFF
17,.,TRBV9,TRBD1,CASSYPRDRGRDTEAFF
14,.,TRBV23-1,.,CASSQGPRYTEAFF
13,.,TRBV30,TRBD1,CAWTPRGDTEAFF
15,.,TRBV7-9,TRBD2,CASSYPLAGGSEQFF
13,.,TRBV6-5,.,CASSFGQTYEQYF
13,.,TRBV7-2,.,CASSAVTNTEAFF
12,.,TRBV30,.,CAWSFISGTQYF
15,.,TRBV27,.,CASGPGLAYYNEQFF
14,.,TRBV5-4,TRBD1,CASSTRDRVHEQYF
12,.,TRBV11-1,.,CASSPRSYEQYF
13,.,TRBV19,.,CASSRLDQGELFF
14,.,TRBV5-6,.,CASSLADLGNTIYF
16,.,TRBV9,TRBD2,CASSVKTSGYTDTQYF
15,.,TRBV7-2,TRBD2,CASSGVAGEGYEQYF
15,.,TRBV6-4,.,CASRGNREGFYEQYF
16,few,TRBV15,TRBD1,CATSPQRDSLIDEQFF
12,.,TRBV5-6,.,CASSLSPYEQYF
14,.,TRBV5-5,.,CASSFGTGDYEQYF
15,.,TRBV9,.,CASSVGPEPPNEQYF
15,.,TRBV30,TRBD2,CAWGAAGGPYNEQFF
17,.,TRBV18,TRBD1,CASSPSGQGAANYGYTF
14,.,TRBV29-1,TRBD1,CSASTARGIYEQYF
15,once,TRBV2,TRBD1,CASSADRDIGEKLFF
12,.,TRBV18,TRBD1,CASSYGQDAQYF
15,.,TRBV19,.,CASSWGPTEGDTQYF
16,.,TRBV9,TRBD1,CASSGRQGLGNTEAFF
18,.,TRBV5-4,TRBD2,CASSSGAGGAGAQGTQYF
15,.,TRBV5-1,.,CASSLANSDATEAFF
16,.,TRBV30,.,CAWKGAGTSGANVLTF
12,.,TRBV11-2,.,CASSWDWGEQYF
13,.,TRBV5-4,.,CASSFQINTEAFF
14,.,TRBV19,TRBD1,CASRQQTGLNTIYF
15,.,TRBV27,.,CASSLTGGGLNTIYF
21,.,TRBV28,TRBD2,CASSLPRGGRARRNSYNEQFF
14,.,TRBV27,.,CASSGLRGNQPQHF
16,.,TRBV28,.,CASSEQSWASSYEQYF
13,few,TRBV6-5,TRBD1,CASSYQQGLEAFF
12,.,TRBV30,TRBD1,CAWSRDRNIQYF
17,.,TRBV7-9,TRBD1,CASSLDAVGTVNTEAFF
16,.,TRBV5-1,.,CASSLYQAIDTGELFF
16,few,TRBV21-1,.,CASSKATFPGSQPQHF
14,.,TRBV5-8,.,CASSRRDFTYEQYF
14,.,TRBV27,.,CASSPREVQETQYF